This entry lists 11 T cell receptor beta chains sequenced from one sample in a study of HIV-infected patients and healthy controls. Follow-up blood was drawn about 14 weeks, roughly three months, after antiretroviral therapy began. Whole blood was used without fractionation, so all unsorted peripheral T cells were included. 400 to 550 ng RNA was reverse transcribed with alpha and beta constant-region primers. Each of the alpha and beta chains got its own library through chain-specific third strand synthesis with indices. TCRdb processed the 5' RACE reads anew with MiXCR; each CDR3 protein has one entry. The table shows more than 15,000 distinct CDR3 sequences, with roughly 8.7% occurring only once. Source: blood, taken during antiretroviral therapy. These receptors were collected from an adult with HIV infection.

This clonotype has at least ten counts. A read error may account for a junction end that differs from germline. The chain joins TRBV3-1 to TRBJ2-3; TRBD1 matches 7 bases. Germline V CDR1 and CDR2: LGHDT, YNNKEL (reference sequence). The CDR3 covers 11 residues. The CDR3 sequence: CASSQGDRVNF. The DNA of the CDR3 is TGTGCCAGCAGCCAAGGAGACAGGGTGAATTTT.

This clonotype has more than one count but fewer than ten. This chain links TRBV5-1 with TRBJ2-1; 8 bases map to TRBD1. From germline, CDR1 is SGHRS and CDR2 YFSETQ. The CDR3 is made up of 15 amino acids. Unmatched junction bases numbered 2, after V lost 0 bases and J lost 3 bases. CDR3 loop: CASSLGDRIYNEQFF. The CDR3 coding sequence is TGCGCCAGCAGCTTGGGGGACAGGATCTACAATGAGCAGTTCTTC.

This clonotype was recorded at least ten times. The chain couples TRBV4-2 to TRBJ2-2; TRBD2 matches 7 bases. Germline trimming cut 0 bases from V and 0 bases from J; bases unmatched to any gene: 10. Germline loops: CDR1 LGHNA, CDR2 YNFKEQ. CDR3 length: 19 amino acids. DNA for the CDR3: TGTGCCAGCAGCCAAGATCGGTTTCAGCGGGGATCGAACACCGGGGAGCTGTTTTTT. Translated, it gives CASSQDRFQRGSNTGELFF.

This clonotype has a handful of counts. The V and J genes are TRBV11-2 and TRBJ2-3; D uncertain. The length of the CDR3 is 15 residues. Trimming cost V 1 base and J 0 bases, with 8 bases left between them. The V gene's germline CDR1 is SGHAT and CDR2 FQNNGV. DNA of the CDR3: TGTGCCAGCAGCTTAGGTCTCTCTAGCACAGATACGCAGTATTTT. Encoded protein: CASSLGLSSTDTQYF.

The table lists this clonotype with many counts. The CDR3 DNA is TGTGCGTTTGGCGGGGGAGATTCACCCCTCCACTTT. As protein: CAFGGGDSPLHF. The chain is built from TRBV28 and TRBJ1-6, with D possibly being TRBD1 (5 bases). This CDR3 contains 12 residues. Germline CDR1 reads MDHEN; CDR2 reads SYDVKM. Full variable domain (rest looked up from reference TRBV28 and TRBJ1-6): DVKVTQSSRYLVKRTGEKVFLECVQDMDHENMFWYRQDPGLGLRLIYFSYDVKMKEKGDIPEGYSVSREKKERFSLILESASTNQTSMYLCAFGGGDSPLHFGNGTRLTVT.

There are many counts of this clonotype. J is TRBJ1-1 and V is TRBV24-1; D uncertain. The V end was cut by 3 bases, the J end by 1 base, with 5 bases between. Germline V gene data show CDR1 as KGHDR and CDR2 as SFDVKD. The CDR3 loop spans 13 amino acids. The CDR3: CATSDAGNTEAFF. CDR3 nucleotide sequence: TGTGCCACCAGTGATGCGGGGAACACTGAAGCTTTCTTT.

This clonotype has at least ten counts. The V and J genes are TRBV5-6 and TRBJ2-7; D not certain. Germline CDR1 SGHDT, CDR2 YYEEEE. This CDR3 comprises 14 residues. V was shortened by 2 bases and J by 2 bases, with 11 bases between the two germline ends. CDR3 coding DNA: TGTGCCAGCAGCTTACTGAGATTTCCCTACGAGCAGTACTTC. The encoded protein is CASSLLRFPYEQYF.

In this sample, this clonotype turned up many times. This chain joins TRBV3-1 and TRBJ1-1, with TRBD1 as a possible D gene (5 bases). V lost 5 bases, J lost 2 bases, and 18 bases lay in between. Per germline, CDR1 LGHDT and CDR2 YNNKEL (reference sequence). This CDR3 comprises 16 residues. CDR3 in amino acids: CASSFRGLGGNTEAFF. As DNA, the CDR3 is TGTGCCAGCAGCTTCCGGGGCCTGGGGGGTAACACTGAAGCTTTCTTT.

There are many counts of this clonotype. The rearrangement uses TRBV7-8 and TRBJ2-7, with unresolved D. V lost 2 bases and J lost 3, with 11 bases in between. There are 14 residues in the CDR3. CDR1 is SGHVS, CDR2 FQNEAQ, per germline. CDR3: CASSLLQYNYEQYF. In nucleotides, the CDR3 is TGTGCCAGCAGCTTATTACAGTACAACTACGAGCAGTACTTC.

This clonotype has a count of ten or more. This sequence joins TRBV7-2 and TRBJ2-2; D call uncertain. The germline V and J ends were trimmed by 2 bases and 7 bases, with 8 bases remaining between them. The CDR3 spans 13 residues. Germline assignment: CDR1 SGHTA and CDR2 FQGNSA. CDR3 protein: CASSLKVGGELFF. The DNA of the CDR3 is TGTGCCAGCAGCTTAAAAGTTGGCGGGGAGCTGTTTTTT.

The table lists this clonotype with many counts. This chain uses TRBV5-1 with TRBJ2-1; TRBD2 might be the D (5 bases). Between the trimmed V and J ends, which lost 0 bases and 10 bases, there was a span of 11 bases. CDR3 length: 13 amino acids. In germline, CDR1 is SGHRS, CDR2 YFSETQ. The CDR3 bases are TGCGCCAGCAGCTTGGGCCCCACGGGGGAGCAGTTCTTC. Its translation: CASSLGPTGEQFF.